These 27 T cell receptor beta chains came from one sample sequenced in a study of PD-1 blockade in classical Hodgkin lymphoma. Sequencing was performed with immunoSEQ multiplex PCR; in TCRdb, only in-frame clones are kept and a portion is missing. This table holds approximately 26,000 clones, roughly 75% found once. Time point reported: cycle 4 day 1 (C4D1), after more than 5 weeks of nivolumab. Every patient had relapsed following autologous stem cell transplantation, and cohorts differed in brentuximab vedotin exposure. Sequenced material: peripheral blood mononuclear cells (PBMCs), taken before the fourth cycle of nivolumab. These receptors were obtained from a human donor with classical Hodgkin lymphoma.

The DNA for the CDR3 is TGCGCCAGCAGCTTGGGGACAGGTGATATGAACACTGAAGCTTTCTTT. It specifies CASSLGTGDMNTEAFF. V gene TRBV5-1 combines with J gene TRBJ1-1, with 7 bases lining up with TRBD1. CDR1 is SGHRS, CDR2 YFSETQ, per germline. Losses at the gene ends were 0 bases for V and 0 bases for J; bases not matched to a gene: 5. This CDR3 spans 16 amino acids.

The chain recombines TRBV9 with TRBJ2-1; no clear D gene. The germline V gene has CDR1 SGDLS and CDR2 YYNGEE. This CDR3 region has 15 residues. The V and J ends lost 0 bases and 4 bases respectively, with 11 bases between them. The CDR3, as DNA: TGTGCCAGCAGCGTAGCTATCGGCGGTTACAATGAGCAGTTCTTC. Translated, it gives CASSVAIGGYNEQFF. The complete variable domain, with remaining parts taken from reference TRBV9 and TRBJ2-1, reads DSGVTQTPKHLITATGQRVTLRCSPRSGDLSVYWYQQSLDQGLQFLIQYYNGEERAKGNILERFSAQQFPDLHSELNLSSLELGDSALYFCASSVAIGGYNEQFFGPGTRLTVL.

The rearrangement joins TRBV5-1 to TRBJ2-3; 8 positions match TRBD2. Germline CDR1 reads SGHRS; CDR2 reads YFSETQ. V shed 1 base and J 2 bases; nucleotides not matched to a gene: 12. The CDR3 loop spans 18 amino acids. The CDR3 DNA reads TGCGCCAGCAGCTTGTGGGTCGGGAGGGCCCCTAACACAGATACGCAGTATTTT. Protein: CASSLWVGRAPNTDTQYF.

This clone occurred once. The chain is built from TRBV6-5 and TRBJ2-7, with 8 nucleotides matching TRBD1. Unmatched junction bases numbered 11, after V lost 7 bases and J lost 6 bases. Germline V gene lookup returns CDR1 MNHEY and CDR2 SVGAGI. The CDR3 is made up of 14 amino acids. DNA for the CDR3: TGTGCCAGCACTTTTTACAGGGGGGCCGCCGAGCAGTACTTC. Translated, it gives CASTFYRGAAEQYF.

This chain connects TRBV28 to TRBJ2-2; TRBD1 might be the D (6 bases). The germline V gene encodes CDR1 MDHEN and CDR2 SYDVKM. This CDR3 comprises 13 residues. The ends were cut back, 4 bases at V and 13 bases at J, with 16 bases in the middle. The CDR3 sequence: CASSSGQFVVLFF. The CDR3 DNA is TGTGCCAGCAGTTCTGGACAGTTTGTTGTGCTGTTTTTT.

V and J are TRBV5-5 and TRBJ1-1, with 7 bases lining up with TRBD1. The V gene end was trimmed by 0 bases and the J gene end by 2 bases; junction bases not matched to a gene: 4. CDR3 length: 15 residues. Germline lookup yields CDR1 SGHKS and CDR2 YYEKEE (reference sequence). CDR3 sequence reads: CASSLVGTANTEAFF. CDR3 coding DNA: TGTGCCAGCAGCTTGGTTGGGACAGCTAACACTGAAGCTTTCTTT.

This clone was counted only a few times. The V and J genes are TRBV9 and TRBJ1-1, with D unresolved. V was shortened by 0 bases and J by 1 base, with 10 bases between the two germline ends. The CDR3 is made up of 15 amino acids. CDR1 SGDLS and CDR2 YYNGEE come from the germline V gene. The CDR3 spells CASSVGVGQNTEAFF. The CDR3 DNA sequence: TGTGCCAGCAGCGTAGGGGTGGGTCAGAACACTGAAGCTTTCTTT.

This chain uses TRBV5-6 with TRBJ1-2; 12 bases match TRBD1. CDR1 is SGHDT and CDR2 is YYEEEE in the germline V gene. This CDR3 contains 16 residues. J gave up 4 bases and V 6 bases, and 10 bases lay outside the gene matches. CDR3: CASTRPGTGGFYGYTF. The CDR3 DNA reads TGTGCCAGCACCCGTCCGGGGACAGGGGGCTTCTATGGCTACACCTTC.

Regarding this clone: Other nucleotide sequences from this sample produce the same CDR3. This rearrangement joins TRBV28 to TRBJ2-7; the match to TRBD1 covers 8 bases. After removal of 3 bases from V and 0 bases from J, the junction contained 4 bases not matched to a gene. CDR3 length equals 15 residues. Germline CDR1 MDHEN, CDR2 SYDVKM. In DNA form, the CDR3 reads TGTGCCAGCAGTTTCGACAGGGGCCTCTCCTACGAGCAGTACTTC. Its translation: CASSFDRGLSYEQYF.

The rearrangement links TRBV19 to TRBJ1-4; a weak D match, TRBD1 (5 bases). There are 14 residues in the CDR3. Germline-derived CDR1 and CDR2 are LNHDA and SQIVND (reference sequence). The ends were cut back, 10 bases at V and 4 bases at J, with 16 bases in the middle. The CDR3 here is CATLSGAHNEKLFF. DNA of the CDR3: TGTGCCACCCTCTCCGGGGCCCATAATGAAAAACTGTTTTTT. The variable domain in full, with the rest retrieved from reference TRBV19 and TRBJ1-4, is DGGITQSPKYLFRKEGQNVTLSCEQNLNHDAMYWYRQDPGQGLRLIYYSQIVNDFQKGDIAEGYSVSREKKESFPLTVTSAQKNPTAFYLCATLSGAHNEKLFFGSGTQLSVL.

The chain combines TRBV7-9 with TRBJ2-2; TRBD2 agrees at 12 bases. The ends lost 4 bases at V and 6 bases at J; junction bases unmatched: 3. This CDR3 contains 15 residues. Germline CDR1 SEHNR, CDR2 FQNEAQ (reference sequence). The CDR3 sequence: CASSYGLAGSGELFF. Here the CDR3 DNA reads TGTGCCAGCAGCTACGGACTAGCGGGATCCGGGGAGCTGTTTTTT.

J is TRBJ1-2 and V is TRBV19; a weak D match, TRBD1 (6 bases). The CDR3 runs to 13 residues. Trimming took off 3 bases at V and 2 bases at J, with 7 bases between the two ends. The germline gives CDR1 LNHDA, CDR2 SQIVND (reference sequence). CDR3 DNA: TGTGCCAGTAGTATCCAGGGGAACTATGGCTACACCTTC. It encodes CASSIQGNYGYTF. Full variable domain (remainder filled in from reference TRBV19 and TRBJ1-2): DGGITQSPKYLFRKEGQNVTLSCEQNLNHDAMYWYRQDPGQGLRLIYYSQIVNDFQKGDIAEGYSVSREKKESFPLTVTSAQKNPTAFYLCASSIQGNYGYTFGSGTRLTVV.

The chain joins TRBV7-9 to TRBJ1-1; D gene uncertain. CDR1 and CDR2 from the germline V gene are SEHNR and FQNEAQ (reference sequence). CDR3 length: 13 amino acids. Trimming took 3 bases from V and 1 from J, leaving 6 bases between them. This CDR3 is CASSFAPNTEAFF. Written as DNA, the CDR3 is TGTGCCAGCAGCTTCGCTCCGAACACTGAAGCTTTCTTT.

This clone was observed once. The CDR3, as DNA: TGCGCCAGCAGCTCCCTAAAGACGGTTCCGGGGGAGCAGTACTTC. Translation gives CASSSLKTVPGEQYF. The rearrangement links TRBV5-1 to TRBJ2-5, with D possibly matching TRBD2 (6 bases). This CDR3 has 15 residues. With 3 bases removed from V and 11 bases from J, the gap between germline ends came to 23 bases. The germline gives CDR1 SGHRS, CDR2 YFSETQ. The full variable domain, its missing parts supplied by reference TRBV5-1 and TRBJ2-5, is KAGVTQTPRYLIKTRGQQVTLSCSPISGHRSVSWYQQTPGQGLQFLFEYFSETQRNKGNFPGRFSGRQFSNSRSEMNVSTLELGDSALYLCASSSLKTVPGEQYFGPGTRLLVL.

The genes are TRBV6-5 and TRBJ1-1; D is uncertain. V was trimmed by 0 bases and J by 5 bases, leaving 7 bases between them. From germline, CDR1 is MNHEY and CDR2 SVGAGI. The CDR3 runs 13 residues. For the CDR3, the DNA is TGTGCCAGCAGTTACTCCAGGTCTACTGAAGCTTTCTTT. It yields the protein CASSYSRSTEAFF.

This clone appeared a single time. This chain uses TRBV7-8 with TRBJ2-3, with D possibly TRBD2 on 6 matching bases. Germline V lookup: CDR1 SGHVS, CDR2 FQNEAQ. V shed 1 base and J shed 4 bases, with 12 bases lying between them. This CDR3 has 15 amino acids. CDR3 coding DNA: TGTGCCAGCAGCTTAGTGGGGGGAATCCCAGATACGCAGTATTTT. Residues: CASSLVGGIPDTQYF.

The V gene is TRBV5-1, the J gene TRBJ2-1; D is undetermined. The CDR3 totals 12 residues. Germline CDR1 and CDR2: SGHRS and YFSETQ. Trimming stripped 6 bases from V and 5 bases from J, with 9 bases between. The CDR3 DNA is TGCGCCAGCAACGAATACGACAATGAGCAGTTCTTC. This encodes CASNEYDNEQFF.

V usage is TRBV19 and J usage is TRBJ2-1; D is possibly TRBD1 (6 bases). CDR3 length: 14 amino acids. The germline V gene has CDR1 LNHDA and CDR2 SQIVND (reference sequence). V gave up 3 bases and J gave up 2 bases, with 8 bases separating them. The DNA of the CDR3 is TGTGCCAGTAGTATTGGGGGCGCCTACAATGAGCAGTTCTTC. Translated: CASSIGGAYNEQFF.

This sequence joins TRBV10-3 and TRBJ1-2; 8 positions match TRBD1. The CDR3 is 16 amino acids. Losses at the gene ends were 2 bases for V and 1 base for J; bases not matched to a gene: 6. Germline CDR1 is ENHRY and CDR2 is SYGVKD. In DNA, the CDR3 is TGTGCCATCAGTGAGGAGACAGGGGTTTTTAACTATGGCTACACCTTC. Its translation is CAISEETGVFNYGYTF.

V and J are TRBV28 and TRBJ2-3, with TRBD1 identical over 7 bases. The CDR3 covers 16 residues. V lost 6 bases to trimming and J lost 1 base; unmatched junction nucleotides: 10. Germline V gene data show CDR1 as MDHEN and CDR2 as SYDVKM. Here the CDR3 reads CASSLTDRVGTDTQYF. In nucleotides, the CDR3 is TGTGCCAGCAGCCTTACTGACAGGGTCGGCACAGATACGCAGTATTTT.

The genes are TRBV19 and TRBJ2-7, with 10 bases that match TRBD2. Per the germline V gene, CDR1 is LNHDA and CDR2 is SQIVND (reference sequence). The CDR3 totals 14 residues. Trimming removed 4 bases from V and 4 bases from J; junction bases left unmatched: 4. CDR3 residues: CASSKAGGPYEQYF. Here the CDR3 DNA reads TGTGCCAGTAGTAAAGCGGGAGGGCCTTACGAGCAGTACTTC.

This chain uses TRBV27 with TRBJ2-7; TRBD1 agrees at 11 bases. V dropped 2 bases and J dropped 5; count of bases not matched to a gene: 8. The CDR3 contains 16 residues. CDR1 and CDR2 (germline): MNHEY, SMNVEV (reference sequence). CDR3 DNA: TGTGCCAGCAGTTTAAAAACCGGGACAGGGGGTAACGAGCAGTACTTC. Its translation is CASSLKTGTGGNEQYF.

V gene TRBV11-2 combines with J gene TRBJ2-2; D possibly corresponds to TRBD2 (5 bases). CDR3 size: 13 residues. V was shortened by 2 bases and J by 8 bases, with 9 bases between the two germline ends. Germline CDR1 SGHAT, CDR2 FQNNGV. CDR3 bases: TGTGCCAGCAGCTTATTCGGGGTTGGGGAGCTGTTTTTT. Translation: CASSLFGVGELFF.

This clone was counted only a few times. The chain employs TRBV27 and TRBJ1-1; D perhaps matches TRBD1 (5 bases). Germline values: CDR1 MNHEY, CDR2 SMNVEV (reference sequence). The CDR3 covers 17 residues. V lost 5 bases and J lost 6, with 25 bases in between. The CDR3 region is CASSPHAKDSLGAEAFF. Written as DNA, the CDR3 is TGTGCCAGCAGTCCACACGCGAAAGACAGCCTCGGGGCTGAAGCTTTCTTT.

The genes are TRBV30 and TRBJ1-4; TRBD1 is a possible D gene (5 bases). The CDR3 covers 13 residues. The V gene lost 0 bases and the J gene lost 11 bases, with 13 bases spanning the gap. Germline CDR1 reads GTSNPN; CDR2 reads SVGIG (reference sequence). This CDR3 is CAWSVRKDSKLFF. CDR3 in DNA: TGTGCCTGGAGTGTAAGGAAAGACAGTAAACTGTTTTTT.

The genes are TRBV6-6 and TRBJ2-7, with D maybe TRBD2 (6 bases). Germline V CDR1 and CDR2: MNHNY, SVGAGI (reference sequence). This CDR3 has 13 residues. Trimming left V 6 bases short and J 4 bases short, with 13 bases between. The CDR3 reads CASSRDWRYEQYF. The CDR3, as DNA: TGTGCCAGCAGCCGGGACTGGAGGTACGAGCAGTACTTC.

This chain links TRBV7-8 with TRBJ2-6, with TRBD1 identical over 9 bases. CDR1 and CDR2 from the germline V gene are SGHVS and FQNEAQ. The ends lost 5 bases at V and 4 bases at J; junction bases unmatched: 6. CDR3 length: 16 amino acids. CDR3 sequence (DNA): TGTGCCAGCAGCGTACAGGGGGCTGGAGGGGCCAACGTCCTGACTTTC. Its translation: CASSVQGAGGANVLTF.